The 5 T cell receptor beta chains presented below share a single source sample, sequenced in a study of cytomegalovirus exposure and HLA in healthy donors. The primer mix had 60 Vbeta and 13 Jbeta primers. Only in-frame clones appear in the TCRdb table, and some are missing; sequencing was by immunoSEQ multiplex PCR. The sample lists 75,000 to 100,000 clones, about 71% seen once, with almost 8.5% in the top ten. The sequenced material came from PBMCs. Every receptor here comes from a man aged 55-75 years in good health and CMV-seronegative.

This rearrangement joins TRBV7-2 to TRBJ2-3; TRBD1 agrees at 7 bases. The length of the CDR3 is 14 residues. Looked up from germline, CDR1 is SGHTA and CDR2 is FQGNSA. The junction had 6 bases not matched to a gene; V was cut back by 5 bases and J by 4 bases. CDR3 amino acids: CASSKIQGPDTQYF. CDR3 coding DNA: TGTGCCAGCAGCAAAATACAGGGGCCAGATACGCAGTATTTT.

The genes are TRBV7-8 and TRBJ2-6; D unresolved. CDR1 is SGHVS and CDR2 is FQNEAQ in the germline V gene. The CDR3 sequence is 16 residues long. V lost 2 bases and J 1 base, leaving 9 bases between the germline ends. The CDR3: CASSLSSLSGANVLTF. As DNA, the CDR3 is TGTGCCAGCAGCTTAAGCTCCTTGTCTGGGGCCAACGTCCTGACTTTC.

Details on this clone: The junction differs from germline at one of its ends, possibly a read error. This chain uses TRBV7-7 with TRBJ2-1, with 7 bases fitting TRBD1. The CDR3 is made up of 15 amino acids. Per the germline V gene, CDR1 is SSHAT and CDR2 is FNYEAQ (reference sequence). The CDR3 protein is CASSLEGAAYNEQFF. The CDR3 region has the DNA TGTGCTAGCAGCTTAGAGGGGGCGGCCTACAATGAGCAGTTCTTC. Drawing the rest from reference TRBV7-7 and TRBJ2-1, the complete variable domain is GAGVSQSPRYKVTKRGQDVTLRCDPISSHATLYWYQQALGQGPEFLTYFNYEAQPDKSGLPSDRFSAERPEGSISTLTIQRTEQRDSAMYRCASSLEGAAYNEQFFGPGTRLTVL.

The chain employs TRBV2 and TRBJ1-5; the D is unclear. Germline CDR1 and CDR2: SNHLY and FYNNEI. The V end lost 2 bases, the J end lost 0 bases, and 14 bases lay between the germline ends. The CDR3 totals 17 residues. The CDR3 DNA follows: TGTGCCAGCAGTGAATCGGTGAGGACTTATAGCAATCAGCCCCAGCATTTT. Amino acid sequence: CASSESVRTYSNQPQHF. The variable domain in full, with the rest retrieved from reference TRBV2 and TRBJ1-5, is EPEVTQTPSHQVTQMGQEVILRCVPISNHLYFYWYRQILGQKVEFLVSFYNNEISEKSEIFDDQFSVERPDGSNFTLKIRSTKLEDSAMYFCASSESVRTYSNQPQHFGDGTRLSIL.

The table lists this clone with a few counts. The CDR3 reads CASTSIGQGSEKLFF. As DNA, the CDR3 is TGTGCCAGCACCTCAATTGGACAGGGAAGTGAAAAACTGTTTTTT. The chain combines TRBV6-1 with TRBJ1-4; TRBD1 agrees at 8 bases. Germline loops: CDR1 MNHNS, CDR2 SASEGT. J gave up 7 bases and V 7 bases, and 11 bases lay outside the gene matches. The CDR3 sequence is 15 residues long.